The 10 T cell receptor beta chains listed next were all sequenced from one sample in a study of Graves' ophthalmopathy and Graves' hyperthyroidism. Amplification from RNA transcripts yielded the TCR beta CDR3 regions. First-round RT-PCR employed HTBI primers, with a second-round multiplex PCR after it. TCRdb reanalysed the multiplex PCR reads using MiXCR and keeps one entry per CDR3 protein. The data hold over a million distinct CDR3 sequences, with approximately 35% observed a single time. Input material: peripheral blood or thyroid tissue (not recorded which). Receptors were obtained from an adult man with Graves' hyperthyroidism.

This clonotype occurred a few times. The chain carries TRBV18 and TRBJ2-6; D remains ambiguous. The CDR3 is made up of 12 amino acids. CDR1 is KGHSH, CDR2 LQKENI, per germline. V was pared by 3 bases and J by 8 bases, with 5 bases between. In DNA form, the CDR3 reads TGTGCCAGCTCACCCCGGTCCAACGTCCTGACTTTC. Translated: CASSPRSNVLTF.

This clonotype was picked up many times. The rearrangement links TRBV10-3 to TRBJ2-7; D unclear. The CDR3 has 13 residues. The V end was cut by 4 bases, the J end by 2 bases, with 9 bases between. In germline, CDR1 is ENHRY, CDR2 SYGVKD. CDR3 sequence (DNA): TGTGCCATCAGTGGGGTTAGGACCTACGAGCAGTACTTC. Amino acids: CAISGVRTYEQYF.

This clonotype showed up many times. The gene calls are TRBV2 and TRBJ2-7; 7 nucleotides align to TRBD1. Germline CDR1 and CDR2: SNHLY and FYNNEI. The CDR3 is made up of 12 amino acids. V was pared by 6 bases and J by 5 bases, with 4 bases of the junction left unmatched. The CDR3 here is CASSADRDEQYF. DNA of the CDR3: TGTGCCAGCAGCGCCGACAGGGACGAGCAGTACTTC.

This clonotype was detected ten times or more. V gene TRBV2 combines with J gene TRBJ2-2, with a tentative D call TRBD1 (6 bases). The germline V gene encodes CDR1 SNHLY and CDR2 FYNNEI. V was trimmed by 7 bases and J by 5 bases, leaving 17 bases between them. This CDR3 is built from 15 residues. The chain's CDR3 is CASKRNRALTGELFF. In DNA form, the CDR3 reads TGTGCCAGCAAGCGGAACAGGGCTTTAACCGGGGAGCTGTTTTTT.

As regards this clonotype: A junction boundary mismatches the germline segment, possibly from a read error. This chain connects TRBV19 to TRBJ1-5, with 9 positions matching TRBD1. Germline values: CDR1 LNHDA, CDR2 SQIVND (reference sequence). CDR3 size: 16 residues. CDR3 in amino acids: CSATETGGFGNQPQHF. The CDR3 DNA is TGCAGTGCTACCGAGACAGGGGGTTTTGGCAATCAGCCCCAGCATTTT.

This clonotype turned up a few times. This rearrangement joins TRBV4-3 to TRBJ1-4; D is unresolved. Per germline, CDR1 LGHNA and CDR2 YSLEER. The CDR3 is 16 amino acids. V shed 3 bases and J shed 5 bases, with 16 bases lying between them. As DNA, the CDR3 is TGCGCCAGCAGCCAGACCCCTGGGAGGGCCAATGAAAAACTGTTTTTT. It codes for CASSQTPGRANEKLFF.

This chain uses TRBV7-8 with TRBJ2-7; TRBD2 might be the D (5 bases). The V gene lost 7 bases and the J gene lost 2 bases, with 15 bases spanning the gap. The CDR3 contains 14 residues. Germline V gene sequence: CDR1 SGHVS, CDR2 FQNEAQ. DNA of the CDR3: TGTGCCAGCACCCCTACTAGGCGGGCCTACGAGCAGTACTTC. Its protein product is CASTPTRRAYEQYF.

This clonotype was counted at least ten times. The V call is TRBV9, the J call TRBJ1-3, with 7 nucleotides matching TRBD1. The J segment lost 1 base and the V segment lost 2 bases, leaving 6 bases of the junction unmatched. The germline CDR1 and CDR2 sequences are SGDLS and YYNGEE. The CDR3 contains 16 residues. The CDR3 loop reads CASSVLTGASGNTIYF. CDR3 DNA: TGTGCCAGCAGCGTTCTTACAGGGGCTTCTGGAAACACCATATATTTT.

This clonotype was recorded at least ten times. The chain recombines TRBV7-8 with TRBJ1-1, with a weak D call TRBD1 (5 bases). Trimming removed 3 bases at V and 5 bases at J, with 13 bases between. The length of the CDR3 is 14 residues. CDR1 is SGHVS, CDR2 FQNEAQ, per germline. The chain's CDR3 is CASSFQGRATEAFF. CDR3 DNA sequence: TGTGCCAGCAGCTTCCAGGGAAGAGCGACTGAAGCTTTCTTT.

CDR3 coding DNA: TGTGCCAGCAGCCCACAGGGAACCACTTACGAGCAGTACTTC. Residues: CASSPQGTTYEQYF. V usage is TRBV25-1 and J usage is TRBJ2-7; a weak D match, TRBD1 (6 bases). The germline V gene has CDR1 MGHDK and CDR2 SYGVNS. The CDR3 contains 14 residues. V dropped 6 bases and J dropped 4 bases, with 16 bases sitting between them.